This T cell receptor beta chain was obtained from a study of blood T cell repertoires in COVID-19. Turning to the study itself: Both acute and convalescent COVID-19 samples were obtained from the United States, Italy and Spain. In each case, the material was cDNA or gDNA derived from T cells, B-cell-depleted T cells, or PBMCs.

V trimming: 4 bases; J trimming: 1 base; junction bases outside the gene matches: 4. Looked up from germline, CDR1 is SGHRS and CDR2 is YFSETQ. This CDR3 has 14 residues. In the authors' workflow: Reference gene primer amplification gave estimated nucleated cell counts. Sequencing used immunoSEQ multiplex PCR; TCRdb keeps in-frame clones, though not all of them. For V, J and clone size, that table is used; D and trimming come from the DNA. The sample holds about 210,000 clones, 84% seen once. This sequence originates from a woman aged 50 to 65 with active or convalescent COVID-19. The sequenced sample was peripheral blood. The chain couples TRBV5-1 to TRBJ1-1, with 7 nucleotides matching TRBD1. Written as DNA, the CDR3 is TGCGCCAGCAGCGTTAGACAGGGGAACACTGAAGCTTTCTTT. Protein sequence: CASSVRQGNTEAFF.